This T cell receptor beta chain was found in a study of T cells in Graves' hyperthyroidism and ophthalmopathy. Study-wide findings and caveats: Most thyroid clonotypes that were expanded above 0.001 also turned up in blood.

Germline V gene data show CDR1 as MDHEN and CDR2 as SYDVKM. The CDR3 loop spans 12 amino acids. The ends were cut back, 7 bases at V and 1 base at J, with 7 bases in the middle. This clonotype was observed a handful of times. Its antigen is unidentified. TCR beta CDR3 sequences were amplified from RNA transcripts. When the TCR CDR3 underwent first-round RT-PCR, the HTBI primer set was used. TCRdb redid the calling of the multiplex PCR reads with MiXCR, one entry per CDR3 protein. The sample consists of roughly 700,000 distinct CDR3 sequences, around 15% of them appearing once. This sequence joins TRBV28 and TRBJ1-1; the D is unclear. The sample consisted of blood. This receptor was identified in a woman aged 18-35 years with Graves' hyperthyroidism. The CDR3 sequence is CASILGNTEAFF. The DNA of the CDR3 is TGTGCCAGCATCCTGGGGAACACTGAAGCTTTCTTT.